Following are 18 T cell receptor beta chains from one sample sequenced in a study of cytomegalovirus exposure and HLA in healthy donors. Method: immunoSEQ multiplex PCR; TCRdb's copy keeps in-frame clones and lacks some. The top ten hold approximately 20% of the sample, which has some 150,000 clones, 75% to 90% seen once. The specimen sequenced was PBMCs. All receptors come from a man aged 18 to 29 in good health and CMV-seropositive.

The genes are TRBV27 and TRBJ2-6; the match to TRBD1 covers 12 bases. V shed 1 base and J 4 bases; nucleotides not matched to a gene: 2. CDR3 length: 17 amino acids. The germline V gene has CDR1 MNHEY and CDR2 SMNVEV (reference sequence). The CDR3 reads CASSLLGQGAGANVLTF. CDR3 bases: TGTGCCAGCAGTTTATTGGGACAGGGGGCCGGGGCCAACGTCCTGACTTTC.

The genes are TRBV5-1 and TRBJ2-5; 13 bases map to TRBD2. Trimming at V came to 4 bases and at J to 2 bases, leaving 14 bases not matched to a gene. CDR1 is SGHRS, CDR2 YFSETQ, per germline. The CDR3 contains 19 residues. The CDR3 DNA reads TGCGCCAGCAGCCTAAGGACTAGCGGGAGAGGGGGCTTACAAGAGACCCAGTACTTC. Translating gives CASSLRTSGRGGLQETQYF.

The chain recombines TRBV27 with TRBJ1-6, with D uncertain. The CDR3 loop spans 16 amino acids. Trimming stripped 6 bases from V and 0 bases from J, with 12 bases between. CDR1 and CDR2 from the germline V gene are MNHEY and SMNVEV (reference sequence). The CDR3 DNA reads as TGTGCCAGCAGACTTGACACCACCTCCTATAATTCACCCCTCCACTTT. Protein product: CASRLDTTSYNSPLHF.

V usage is TRBV5-1 and J usage is TRBJ2-1; 8 nucleotides agree with TRBD2. The CDR3 is made up of 14 amino acids. With V trimmed by 7 bases and J by 10 bases, 13 bases remained unmatched. Looked up from germline, CDR1 is SGHRS and CDR2 is YFSETQ. For the CDR3, the DNA is TGCGCCAGCGGCCCGGGACTAGTGCCCGTGGAGCAGTTCTTC. Translated: CASGPGLVPVEQFF.

The rearrangement joins TRBV7-2 to TRBJ2-3; no firm D call. Trimming took 5 bases from V and 9 from J, leaving 12 bases between them. This CDR3 contains 12 residues. Germline-derived CDR1 and CDR2 are SGHTA and FQGNSA. CDR3 sequence: CASSPPGRTQYF. CDR3 in DNA: TGTGCCAGCAGCCCCCCTGGTCGGACGCAGTATTTT.

This chain connects TRBV11-2 to TRBJ1-4; D is perhaps TRBD1 (6 bases). The germline V gene has CDR1 SGHAT and CDR2 FQNNGV. V lost 2 bases to trimming and J lost 8 bases, with 12 bases between them. The CDR3 consists of 14 residues. This CDR3 is CASSLFTGMEKLFF. DNA for the CDR3: TGTGCCAGCAGCTTATTTACAGGGATGGAAAAACTGTTTTTT. The full variable domain, rest sourced from reference TRBV11-2 and TRBJ1-4, is EAGVAQSPRYKIIEKRQSVAFWCNPISGHATLYWYQQILGQGPKLLIQFQNNGVVDDSQLPKDRFSAERLKGVDSTLKIQPAKLEDSAVYLCASSLFTGMEKLFFGSGTQLSVL.

CDR3 loop: CASSEALRGTGLYEQYF. CDR3 nucleotide sequence: TGTGCCAGCAGTGAAGCGCTTCGTGGGACAGGGCTCTACGAGCAGTACTTC. The V and J genes are TRBV6-1 and TRBJ2-7, with TRBD1 matching 9 bases. Unmatched junction bases numbered 9, after V lost 0 bases and J lost 3 bases. The germline CDR1 and CDR2 sequences are MNHNS and SASEGT. The CDR3 runs to 17 residues.

The chain joins TRBV10-2 to TRBJ2-7, with D tentatively TRBD1 (5 bases). Germline V CDR1 and CDR2: WSHSY, SAAADI. The CDR3 sequence is 12 residues long. Between the trimmed V and J ends, which lost 9 bases and 2 bases, there was a span of 11 bases. CDR3 in DNA: TGCGCCAGTGGGGCAGGACCCTACGAGCAGTACTTC. Its translation is CASGAGPYEQYF.

As to this clone: The junction and the germline gene differ at one end; a read error may be behind it. J is TRBJ2-1 and V is TRBV9; 9 bases agree with TRBD2. Germline V CDR1 and CDR2: SGDLS, YYNGEE. CDR3 length: 11 amino acids. CDR3 coding DNA: TGTGCCAGCAGCGGGGCTAGCGGGACACTCTTC. Protein sequence: CASSGASGTLF.

The rearrangement links TRBV2 to TRBJ1-2, with 9 positions matching TRBD1. V lost 11 bases to trimming and J lost 7 bases; unmatched junction nucleotides: 11. Germline V gene sequence: CDR1 SNHLY, CDR2 FYNNEI. The CDR3 totals 13 residues. The CDR3 coding sequence is TGTGCCGACCGGAAGGGACAGGGTGCTGGCTACACCTTC. This codes for CADRKGQGAGYTF.

This rearrangement joins TRBV7-3 to TRBJ2-1, with 7 bases fitting TRBD2. V shed 2 bases and J 2 bases; nucleotides not matched to a gene: 9. The germline V gene encodes CDR1 SGHTA and CDR2 FQGTGA. The CDR3 runs 17 residues. For the CDR3, the DNA is TGTGCCAGCAGCTTAGGCAAACTACGGGGGGCCTACAATGAGCAGTTCTTC. It specifies CASSLGKLRGAYNEQFF.

The chain has TRBV6-5 and TRBJ1-5; 7 bases map to TRBD1. The CDR3 contains 14 residues. Per the germline V gene, CDR1 is MNHEY and CDR2 is SVGAGI. Trimming at V came to 10 bases and at J to 6 bases, leaving 12 bases not matched to a gene. CDR3 DNA: TGTGCCACCCATACAGGGGCGCGTGTTCAGCCCCAGCATTTT. Its translation is CATHTGARVQPQHF.

The chain combines TRBV2 with TRBJ1-5; no definite D call. This CDR3 is built from 13 residues. Germline loops: CDR1 SNHLY, CDR2 FYNNEI. Trimming took 6 bases from V and 0 from J, leaving 6 bases between them. The CDR3 reads CASRDYSNQPQHF. Written as DNA, the CDR3 is TGTGCCAGCAGGGACTATAGCAATCAGCCCCAGCATTTT.

V is TRBV27 and J is TRBJ1-2; possible D gene TRBD1, 5 bases. Germline loops: CDR1 MNHEY, CDR2 SMNVEV (reference sequence). CDR3 size: 15 residues. V was trimmed by 3 bases and J by 4 bases, leaving 15 bases between them. CDR3 in amino acids: CASSLVGQESYGYTF. The CDR3 coding sequence is TGTGCCAGCAGTTTGGTGGGGCAGGAGAGCTATGGCTACACCTTC.

The chain carries TRBV2 and TRBJ2-2, with D possibly matching TRBD1 (6 bases). Germline loops: CDR1 SNHLY, CDR2 FYNNEI. With 5 bases removed from V and 3 bases from J, the gap between germline ends came to 13 bases. The CDR3 is 15 residues long. CDR3 amino acids: CASSTRTVDTGELFF. Written as DNA, the CDR3 is TGTGCCAGCAGTACTCGGACAGTAGACACCGGGGAGCTGTTTTTT. Full variable domain (rest looked up from reference TRBV2 and TRBJ2-2): EPEVTQTPSHQVTQMGQEVILRCVPISNHLYFYWYRQILGQKVEFLVSFYNNEISEKSEIFDDQFSVERPDGSNFTLKIRSTKLEDSAMYFCASSTRTVDTGELFFGEGSRLTVL.

This rearrangement joins TRBV19 to TRBJ2-1; 15 bases map to TRBD2. Germline trimming cut 4 bases from V and 5 bases from J; bases unmatched to any gene: 0. The germline gives CDR1 LNHDA, CDR2 SQIVND (reference sequence). The CDR3 is 15 amino acids. The CDR3 DNA sequence: TGTGCCAGTAGTAGGACTAGCGGGGGGGACAATGAGCAGTTCTTC. Its protein is CASSRTSGGDNEQFF. Together with reference TRBV19 and TRBJ2-1, the CDR3 gives the full variable domain: DGGITQSPKYLFRKEGQNVTLSCEQNLNHDAMYWYRQDPGQGLRLIYYSQIVNDFQKGDIAEGYSVSREKKESFPLTVTSAQKNPTAFYLCASSRTSGGDNEQFFGPGTRLTVL.

This chain uses TRBV14 with TRBJ1-6; tentatively, D is TRBD1 (6 bases). Germline V gene data show CDR1 as SGHDN and CDR2 as FVKESK. Trimming cost V 5 bases and J 6 bases, with 17 bases left between them. The CDR3 totals 16 residues. The CDR3 nucleotides read TGTGCCAGCAGCACTCGGTCGGACAGATTTAATTCACCCCTCCACTTT. Translated: CASSTRSDRFNSPLHF.

This clone was picked up one time. The J gene is TRBJ2-7, the V gene TRBV6-5; TRBD2 matches at 12 bases. V lost 2 bases, J lost 4 bases, and 0 bases stayed unmatched. The CDR3 totals 14 residues. The germline gives CDR1 MNHEY, CDR2 SVGAGI. DNA for the CDR3: TGTGCCAGCAGTTACGGGACTAGCGGGTACGAGCAGTACTTC. This gives the protein CASSYGTSGYEQYF.